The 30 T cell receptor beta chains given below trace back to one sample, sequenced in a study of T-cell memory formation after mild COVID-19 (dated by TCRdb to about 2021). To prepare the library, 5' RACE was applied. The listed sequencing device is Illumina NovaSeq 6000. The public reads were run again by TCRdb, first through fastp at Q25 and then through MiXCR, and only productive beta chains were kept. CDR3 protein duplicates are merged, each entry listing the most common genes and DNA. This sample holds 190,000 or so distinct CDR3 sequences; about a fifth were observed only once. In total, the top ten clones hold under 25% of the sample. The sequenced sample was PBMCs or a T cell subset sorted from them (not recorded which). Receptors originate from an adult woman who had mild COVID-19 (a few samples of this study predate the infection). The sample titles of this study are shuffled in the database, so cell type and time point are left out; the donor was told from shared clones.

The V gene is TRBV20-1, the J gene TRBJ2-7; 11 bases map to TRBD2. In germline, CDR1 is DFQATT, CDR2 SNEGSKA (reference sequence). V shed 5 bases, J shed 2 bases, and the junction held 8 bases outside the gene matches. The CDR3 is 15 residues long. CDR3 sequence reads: CSAPSTSGVTYEQYF. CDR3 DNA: TGCAGTGCTCCCTCGACTAGCGGGGTTACCTACGAGCAGTACTTC.

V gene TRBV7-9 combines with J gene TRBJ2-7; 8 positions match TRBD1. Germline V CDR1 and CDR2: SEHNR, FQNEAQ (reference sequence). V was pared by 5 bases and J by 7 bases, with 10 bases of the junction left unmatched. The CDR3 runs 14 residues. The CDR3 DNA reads TGTGCCAGCAGCGGGGACAGGCATATCGGGGAGCAGTACTTC. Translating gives CASSGDRHIGEQYF.

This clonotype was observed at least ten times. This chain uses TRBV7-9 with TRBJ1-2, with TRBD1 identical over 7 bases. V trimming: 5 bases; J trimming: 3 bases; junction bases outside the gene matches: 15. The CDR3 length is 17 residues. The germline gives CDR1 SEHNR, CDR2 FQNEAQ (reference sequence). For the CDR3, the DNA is TGTGCCAGCAGCATCGCCACCCGGGACAGCATACACTATGGCTACACCTTC. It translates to CASSIATRDSIHYGYTF. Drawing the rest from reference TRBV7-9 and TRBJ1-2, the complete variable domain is DTGVSQNPRHKITKRGQNVTFRCDPISEHNRLYWYRQTLGQGPEFLTYFQNEAQLEKSRLLSDRFSAERPKGSFSTLEIQRTEQGDSAMYLCASSIATRDSIHYGYTFGSGTRLTVV.

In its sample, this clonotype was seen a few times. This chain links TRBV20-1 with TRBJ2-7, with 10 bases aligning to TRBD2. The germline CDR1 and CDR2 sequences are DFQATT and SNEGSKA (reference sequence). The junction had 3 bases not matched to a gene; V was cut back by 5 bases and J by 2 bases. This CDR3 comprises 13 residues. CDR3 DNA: TGCAGTGCTCCGGGACTAGCGCCCTACGAGCAGTACTTC. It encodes CSAPGLAPYEQYF.

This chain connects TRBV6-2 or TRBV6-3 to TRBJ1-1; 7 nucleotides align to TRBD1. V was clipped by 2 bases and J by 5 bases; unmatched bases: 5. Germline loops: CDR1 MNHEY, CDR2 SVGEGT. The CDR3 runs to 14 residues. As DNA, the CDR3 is TGTGCCAGCAGTTACCTGGGACAGAGGACTGAAGCTTTCTTT. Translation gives CASSYLGQRTEAFF.

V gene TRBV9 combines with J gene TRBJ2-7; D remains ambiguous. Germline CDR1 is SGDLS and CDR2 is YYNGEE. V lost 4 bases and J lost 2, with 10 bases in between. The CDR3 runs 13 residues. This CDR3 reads CASSPTSAYEQYF. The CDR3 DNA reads TGTGCCAGCAGCCCCACAAGCGCCTACGAGCAGTACTTC.

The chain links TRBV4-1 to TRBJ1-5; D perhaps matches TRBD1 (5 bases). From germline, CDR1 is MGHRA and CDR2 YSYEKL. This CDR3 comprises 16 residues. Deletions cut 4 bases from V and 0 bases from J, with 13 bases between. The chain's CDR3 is CASSPSPGSSNQPQHF. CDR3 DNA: TGCGCCAGCAGCCCTTCTCCAGGGAGTAGCAATCAGCCCCAGCATTTT.

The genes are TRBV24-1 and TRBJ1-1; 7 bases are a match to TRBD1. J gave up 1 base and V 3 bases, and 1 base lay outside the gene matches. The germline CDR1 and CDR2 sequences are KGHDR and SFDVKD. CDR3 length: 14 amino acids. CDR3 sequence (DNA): TGTGCCACCAGTGATCGACAGGGGAACACTGAAGCTTTCTTT. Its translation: CATSDRQGNTEAFF.

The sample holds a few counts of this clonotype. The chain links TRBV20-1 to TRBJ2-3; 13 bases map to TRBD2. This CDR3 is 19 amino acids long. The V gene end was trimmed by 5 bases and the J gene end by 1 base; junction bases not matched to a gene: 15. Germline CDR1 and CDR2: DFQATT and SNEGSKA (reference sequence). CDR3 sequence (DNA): TGCAGTGCTTTATACGGACTAGCGGGAGCCGAGGGTGGCACAGATACGCAGTATTTT. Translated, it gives CSALYGLAGAEGGTDTQYF.

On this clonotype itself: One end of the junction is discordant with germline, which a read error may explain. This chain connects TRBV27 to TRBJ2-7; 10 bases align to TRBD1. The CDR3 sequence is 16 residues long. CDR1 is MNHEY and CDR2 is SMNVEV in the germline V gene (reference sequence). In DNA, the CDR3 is TGTGACAGCAGTCCACTAATCAGGGACAGGGGCTACGAGCAGTACTTC. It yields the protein CDSSPLIRDRGYEQYF.

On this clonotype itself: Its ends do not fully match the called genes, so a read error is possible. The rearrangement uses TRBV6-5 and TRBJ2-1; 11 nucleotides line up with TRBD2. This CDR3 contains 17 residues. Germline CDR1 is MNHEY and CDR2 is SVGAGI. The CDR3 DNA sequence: TGTGCCAGCAGTGACTCTAGCGGGAGGCCCTCCTACAATGAGCAGTTCTTC. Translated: CASSDSSGRPSYNEQFF.

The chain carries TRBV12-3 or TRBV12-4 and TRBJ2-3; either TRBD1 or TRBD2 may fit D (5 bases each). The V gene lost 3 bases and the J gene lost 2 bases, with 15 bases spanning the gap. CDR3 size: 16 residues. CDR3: CASSFPVGRPTDTQYF. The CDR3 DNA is TGTGCCAGCAGTTTTCCGGTGGGACGGCCCACAGATACGCAGTATTTT.

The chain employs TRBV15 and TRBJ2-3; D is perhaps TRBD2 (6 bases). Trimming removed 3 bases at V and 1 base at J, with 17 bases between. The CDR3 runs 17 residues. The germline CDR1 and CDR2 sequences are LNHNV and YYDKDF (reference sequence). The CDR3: CATSSPRGTAGTDTQYF. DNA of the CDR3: TGTGCCACCAGCAGCCCGCGAGGGACTGCTGGCACAGATACGCAGTATTTT.

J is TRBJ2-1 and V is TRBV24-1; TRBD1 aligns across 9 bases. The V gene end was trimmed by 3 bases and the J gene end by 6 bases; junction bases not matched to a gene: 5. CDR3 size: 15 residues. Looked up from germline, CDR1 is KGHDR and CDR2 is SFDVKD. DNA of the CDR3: TGTGCCACCAGTGATCCGGGACAGGGATTCAATGAGCAGTTCTTC. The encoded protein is CATSDPGQGFNEQFF.

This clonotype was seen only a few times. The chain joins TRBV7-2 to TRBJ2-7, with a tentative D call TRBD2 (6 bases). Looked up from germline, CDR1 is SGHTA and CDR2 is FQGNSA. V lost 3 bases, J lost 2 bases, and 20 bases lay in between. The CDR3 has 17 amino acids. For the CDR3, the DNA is TGTGCCAGCAGCTTGTTTCCCTTGGTAGCGGTCCCCTACGAGCAGTACTTC. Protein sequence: CASSLFPLVAVPYEQYF.

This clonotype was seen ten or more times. The CDR3 loop reads CASSLVAGLPNNNEQFF. For the CDR3, the DNA is TGTGCCAGCAGCTTAGTAGCGGGACTACCTAATAACAATGAGCAGTTCTTC. The rearrangement joins TRBV7-9 to TRBJ2-1; TRBD2 agrees at 8 bases. CDR3 length: 17 residues. Germline V gene data show CDR1 as SEHNR and CDR2 as FQNEAQ (reference sequence). The V and J ends lost 1 base and 5 bases, in that order; junction bases with no gene match: 10. Full variable domain (remainder filled in from reference TRBV7-9 and TRBJ2-1): DTGVSQNPRHKITKRGQNVTFRCDPISEHNRLYWYRQTLGQGPEFLTYFQNEAQLEKSRLLSDRFSAERPKGSFSTLEIQRTEQGDSAMYLCASSLVAGLPNNNEQFFGPGTRLTVL.

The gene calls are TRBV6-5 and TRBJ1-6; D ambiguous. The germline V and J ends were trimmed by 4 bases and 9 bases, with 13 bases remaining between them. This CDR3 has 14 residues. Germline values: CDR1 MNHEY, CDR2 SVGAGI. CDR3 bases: TGTGCCAGCAGTTCCGCATCGGGCGGTTCACCCCTCCACTTT. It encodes CASSSASGGSPLHF.

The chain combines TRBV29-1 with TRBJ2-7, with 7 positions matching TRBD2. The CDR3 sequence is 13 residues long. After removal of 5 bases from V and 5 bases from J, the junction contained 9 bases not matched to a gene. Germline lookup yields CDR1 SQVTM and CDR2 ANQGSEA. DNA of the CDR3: TGCAGCGTTATAGGACTAGACATCCACGAGCAGTACTTC. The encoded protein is CSVIGLDIHEQYF.

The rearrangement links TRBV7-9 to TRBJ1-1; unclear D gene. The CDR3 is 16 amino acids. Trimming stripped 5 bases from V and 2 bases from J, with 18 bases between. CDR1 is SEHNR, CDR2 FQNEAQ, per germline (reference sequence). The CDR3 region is CASSRTLTPTNTEAFF. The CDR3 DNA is TGTGCCAGCAGCAGGACTCTTACCCCCACCAACACTGAAGCTTTCTTT.

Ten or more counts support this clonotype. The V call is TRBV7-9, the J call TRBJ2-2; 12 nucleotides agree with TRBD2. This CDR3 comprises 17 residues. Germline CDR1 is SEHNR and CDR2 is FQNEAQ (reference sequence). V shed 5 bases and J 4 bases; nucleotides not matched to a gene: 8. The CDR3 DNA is TGTGCCAGCAGCGGAGCTCGACTAGCGGGAGTCACCGGGGAGCTGTTTTTT. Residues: CASSGARLAGVTGELFF.

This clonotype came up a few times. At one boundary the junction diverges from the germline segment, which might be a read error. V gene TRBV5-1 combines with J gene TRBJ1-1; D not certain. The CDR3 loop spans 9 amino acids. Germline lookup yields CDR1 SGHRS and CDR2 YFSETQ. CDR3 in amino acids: CASRRQVPF. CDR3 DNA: TGCGCCAGCAGACGACAAGTTCCTTTT.

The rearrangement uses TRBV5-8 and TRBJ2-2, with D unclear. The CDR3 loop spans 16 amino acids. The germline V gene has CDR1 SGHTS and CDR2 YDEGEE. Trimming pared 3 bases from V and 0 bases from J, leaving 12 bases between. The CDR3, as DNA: TGTGCCAGCAGCTCCTCGGACGGCGCGAACACCGGGGAGCTGTTTTTT. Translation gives CASSSSDGANTGELFF.

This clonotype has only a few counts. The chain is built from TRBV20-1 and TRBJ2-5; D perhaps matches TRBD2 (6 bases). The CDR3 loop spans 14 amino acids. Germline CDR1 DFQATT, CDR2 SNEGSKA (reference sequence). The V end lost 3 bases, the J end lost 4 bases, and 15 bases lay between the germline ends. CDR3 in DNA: TGCAGTGCTAGTATTCTGGAGGGCGTAGAGACCCAGTACTTC. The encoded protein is CSASILEGVETQYF.

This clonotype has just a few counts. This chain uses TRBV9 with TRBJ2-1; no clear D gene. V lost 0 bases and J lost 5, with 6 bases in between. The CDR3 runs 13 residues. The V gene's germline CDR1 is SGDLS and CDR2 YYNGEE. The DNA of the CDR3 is TGTGCCAGCAGCGTAGAAGGGCACAATGAGCAGTTCTTC. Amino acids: CASSVEGHNEQFF.

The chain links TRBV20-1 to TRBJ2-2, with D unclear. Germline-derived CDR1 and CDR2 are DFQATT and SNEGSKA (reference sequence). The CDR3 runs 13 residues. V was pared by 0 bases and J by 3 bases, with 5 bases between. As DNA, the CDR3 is TGCAGTGCTAGAGAAGAGTACACCGGGGAGCTGTTTTTT. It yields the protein CSAREEYTGELFF.

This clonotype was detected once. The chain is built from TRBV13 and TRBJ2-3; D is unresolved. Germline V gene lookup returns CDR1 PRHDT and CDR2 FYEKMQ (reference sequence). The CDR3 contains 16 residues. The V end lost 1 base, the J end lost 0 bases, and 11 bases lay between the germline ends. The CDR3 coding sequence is TGTGCCAGCAGCTTAGTAATCCCGTCGAGCACAGATACGCAGTATTTT. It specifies CASSLVIPSSTDTQYF.

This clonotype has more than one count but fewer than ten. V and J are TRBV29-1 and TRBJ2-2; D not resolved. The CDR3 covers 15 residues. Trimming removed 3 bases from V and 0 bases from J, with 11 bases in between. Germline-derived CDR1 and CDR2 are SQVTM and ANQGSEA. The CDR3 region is CSVEETPTNTGELFF. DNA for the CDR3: TGCAGCGTTGAGGAGACACCTACGAACACCGGGGAGCTGTTTTTT.

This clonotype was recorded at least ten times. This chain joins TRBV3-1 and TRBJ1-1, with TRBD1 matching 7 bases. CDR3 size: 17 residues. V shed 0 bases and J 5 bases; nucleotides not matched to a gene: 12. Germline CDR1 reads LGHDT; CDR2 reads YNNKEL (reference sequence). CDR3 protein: CASSQDPFNTGVTEAFF. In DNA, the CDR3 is TGTGCCAGCAGCCAAGATCCGTTTAATACAGGGGTGACTGAAGCTTTCTTT.

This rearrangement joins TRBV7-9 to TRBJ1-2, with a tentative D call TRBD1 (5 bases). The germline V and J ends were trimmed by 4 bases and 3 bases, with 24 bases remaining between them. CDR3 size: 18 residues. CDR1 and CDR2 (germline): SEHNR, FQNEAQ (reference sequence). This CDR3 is CASSSSSPATPGDYGYTF. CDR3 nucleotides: TGTGCCAGCAGCTCATCCTCCCCAGCCACCCCGGGGGACTATGGCTACACCTTC.

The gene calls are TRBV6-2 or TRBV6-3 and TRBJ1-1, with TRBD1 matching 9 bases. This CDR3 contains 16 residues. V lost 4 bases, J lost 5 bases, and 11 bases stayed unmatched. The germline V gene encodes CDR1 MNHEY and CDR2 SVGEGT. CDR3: CASSSPSGQGRTEAFF. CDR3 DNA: TGTGCCAGCAGTTCCCCGTCGGGACAGGGTCGGACTGAAGCTTTCTTT.